This entry describes one TCR beta chain. The sample is drawn from a study of long-term antiretroviral therapy in people with HIV. V lost 0 bases and J lost 4, with 9 bases in between. The CDR3 has 14 residues. Germline V lookup: CDR1 ENHRY, CDR2 SYGVKD. Survey-level immunoSEQ v3.0 assays were run. The repertoire was sequenced with immunoSEQ multiplex PCR; TCRdb's copy has only in-frame clones and lacks some. This sample has approximately 12,000 clones, with approximately 90% found just once. The input for sequencing was unsorted PBMCs, taken 0.2 years before starting antiretroviral therapy. The chain combines TRBV10-3 with TRBJ2-5; D is possibly TRBD1 (5 bases). This TCR came from a woman in her thirties or forties with HIV. CDR3 coding DNA: TGTGCCATCAGTGAGTCGGGGCGTCCAGAGACCCAGTACTTC. Its translation: CAISESGRPETQYF.